This T cell receptor beta chain was observed in a study of metastatic and nonmetastatic thyroid tumors. Looking at the study overall: Where malignant and benign thyroid patients were concerned, repertoires were compared across blood and tumor or nodule tissue. Points from the study as a whole: When malignant thyroid tumors were compared with benign nodules, TCR beta diversity was reportedly significantly higher in the malignant tumors. This held in both blood and tumor samples.

This clone was seen a handful of times. What it recognizes is unknown. Among the patients, none had received any treatment before thyroid surgery. As originally analysed: Built for papillary thyroid cancer, a distant-metastasis classifier drew on CDR3 differences across clinicopathological groups. TCRdb used MiXCR to call clones anew from the PCR reads. TCRdb assigned the V and J calls; the authors' analysis was not used. This sample yields about 9,000 clones, of which 14% to 15% are seen a single time; 4.5% to 6% belongs to the top ten. The CDR3 spans 14 residues. V lost 8 bases, J lost 8 bases, and 19 bases lay in between. CDR1 MNHNS and CDR2 SASEGT come from the germline V gene.

The chain uses TRBV6-1 and TRBJ2-1, with D uncertain. The source of this sequence is a female donor with papillary thyroid cancer or a benign thyroid nodule (not recorded which). Some clones in this sample may be carry-over from other donors' samples. The sample comprised blood. CDR3 in amino acids: CASSQGTPRDEQFF. The CDR3 DNA reads TGTGCCAGCTCCCAAGGCACCCCCCGAGATGAGCAGTTCTTC.